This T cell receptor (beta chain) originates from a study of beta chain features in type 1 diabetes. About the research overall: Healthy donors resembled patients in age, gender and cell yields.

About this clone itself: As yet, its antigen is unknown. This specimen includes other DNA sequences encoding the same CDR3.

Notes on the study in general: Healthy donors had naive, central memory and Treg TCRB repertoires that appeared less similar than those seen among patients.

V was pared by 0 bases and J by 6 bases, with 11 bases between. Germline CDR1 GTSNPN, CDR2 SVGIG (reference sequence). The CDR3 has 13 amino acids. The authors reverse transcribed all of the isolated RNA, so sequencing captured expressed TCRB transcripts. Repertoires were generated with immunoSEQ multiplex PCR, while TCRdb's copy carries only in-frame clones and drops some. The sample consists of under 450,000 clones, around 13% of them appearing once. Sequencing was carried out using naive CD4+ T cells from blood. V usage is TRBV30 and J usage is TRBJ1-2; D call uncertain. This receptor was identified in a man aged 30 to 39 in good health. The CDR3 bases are TGTGCCTGGAGTGTACGTAGGGTACATGGCTACACCTTC. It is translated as CAWSVRRVHGYTF.